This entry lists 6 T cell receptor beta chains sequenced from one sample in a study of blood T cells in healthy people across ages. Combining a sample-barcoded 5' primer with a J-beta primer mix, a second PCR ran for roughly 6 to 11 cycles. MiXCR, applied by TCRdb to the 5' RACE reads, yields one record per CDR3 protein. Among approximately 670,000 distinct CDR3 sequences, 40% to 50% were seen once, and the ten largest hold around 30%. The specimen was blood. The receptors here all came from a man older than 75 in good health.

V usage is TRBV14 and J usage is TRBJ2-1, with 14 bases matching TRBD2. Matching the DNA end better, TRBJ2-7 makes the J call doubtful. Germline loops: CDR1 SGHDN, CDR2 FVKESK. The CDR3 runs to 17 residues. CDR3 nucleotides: TGTGCCAGCAGCCAAGGACCGGGACTAGCGGGGGTCCCCGAGCAGTACTTC. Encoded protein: CASSQGPGLAGVPEQYF.

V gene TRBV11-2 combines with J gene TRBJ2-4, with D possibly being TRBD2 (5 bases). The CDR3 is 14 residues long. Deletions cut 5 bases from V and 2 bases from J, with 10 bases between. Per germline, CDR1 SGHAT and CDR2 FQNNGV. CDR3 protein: CASSRSGSKNIQYF. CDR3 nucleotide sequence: TGTGCCAGCAGCCGGTCGGGATCCAAAAACATTCAGTACTTC.

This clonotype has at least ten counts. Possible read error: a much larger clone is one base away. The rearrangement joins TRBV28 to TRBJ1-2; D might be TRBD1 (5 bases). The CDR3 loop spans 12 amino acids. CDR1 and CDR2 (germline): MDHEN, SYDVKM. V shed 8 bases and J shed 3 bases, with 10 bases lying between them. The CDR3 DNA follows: TGTGCCAGCCGGGGGTCAGACTATGGCTACACCTTC. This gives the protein CASRGSDYGYTF.

The DNA for the CDR3 is TGTGCCAGCGAGACTAGCGGGGGCACAGATACGCAGTATTTT. The encoded protein is CASETSGGTDTQYF. V usage is TRBV6-2 or TRBV6-3 and J usage is TRBJ2-3; 11 bases match TRBD2. The CDR3 runs 14 residues. The ends lost 8 bases at V and 1 base at J; junction bases unmatched: 2. Germline V gene data show CDR1 as MNHEY and CDR2 as SVGEGT.

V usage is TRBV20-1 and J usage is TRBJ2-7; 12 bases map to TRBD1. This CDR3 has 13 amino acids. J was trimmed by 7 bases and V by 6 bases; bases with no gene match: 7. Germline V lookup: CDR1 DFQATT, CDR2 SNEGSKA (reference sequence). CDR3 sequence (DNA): TGCAGTGCGGGACAGGGGGCTGGTAGAGAGCAGTACTTC. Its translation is CSAGQGAGREQYF.

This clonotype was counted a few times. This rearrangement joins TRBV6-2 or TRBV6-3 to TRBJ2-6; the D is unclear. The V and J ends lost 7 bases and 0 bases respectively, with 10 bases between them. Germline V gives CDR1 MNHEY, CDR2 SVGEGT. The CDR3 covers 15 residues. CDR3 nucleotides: TGTGCCAGCATGTTTAGAACCTCTGGGGCCAACGTCCTGACTTTC. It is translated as CASMFRTSGANVLTF.